A selection of T cell receptor beta chains follows, all from one sample in a study of T cell responses to AZD1222 COVID-19 vaccine. Data came from immunoSEQ multiplex PCR; TCRdb stores just in-frame clones and leaves some out. Seen here are over 120,000 clones, 70% to 90% observed once, and the top ten hold roughly 7.3%. Sequencing was performed on peripheral blood, taken on day 0 of AZD1222 vaccination. Receptors were obtained from an adult in good health. CDR3s include the opening cysteine and the closing phenylalanine or tryptophan. D genes are given only for firm matches. Clone size is shown for a subset of rows, as once, few, many or a class of expanded clone.

CDR3 length	V gene	J gene	clone size	D gene	CDR3 DNA	CDR3 protein
18	TRBV15	TRBJ1-5	NA	TRBD1	TGTGCCACCAGCAGACTTTTAGGGAAACAGGGGGTTCATCAGCCCCAGCATTTT	CATSRLLGKQGVHQPQHF
16	TRBV27	TRBJ1-4	NA	NA	TGTGCCAGCAGTTCCCCCTCGGCCCCAGAGGGTGAAAAACTGTTTTTT	CASSSPSAPEGEKLFF
15	TRBV15	TRBJ2-5	NA	NA	TGTGCCACCAGCAGAGATCTGACAAAAACAGAGACCCAGTACTTC	CATSRDLTKTETQYF
12	TRBV12-3/TRBV12-4	TRBJ2-7	once	TRBD1	TGTGCCAGCAGCGAAACAGGGGACGAGCAGTACTTC	CASSETGDEQYF
14	TRBV30	TRBJ2-2	NA	NA	TGTGCCTGGAGATTTGGACAGAACACCGGGGAGCTGTTTTTT	CAWRFGQNTGELFF
12	TRBV24-1	TRBJ2-3	NA	NA	TGTGCCACCGGTTACGGGGCAGATACGCAGTATTTT	CATGYGADTQYF
16	TRBV28	TRBJ2-1	NA	NA	TGTGCCAGCACTCCGCTCGGCGCGGGAACCTACAATGAGCAGTTCTTC	CASTPLGAGTYNEQFF
13	TRBV12-3/TRBV12-4	TRBJ1-2	NA	NA	TGTGCCAGCACCCCGGACTGGGTGAAGGGCTACACCTTC	CASTPDWVKGYTF
11	TRBV12-3/TRBV12-4	TRBJ2-3	NA	NA	TGTGCCAGCAGCCTCTATGGTACGCAGTATTTT	CASSLYGTQYF
14	TRBV11-2	TRBJ2-1	NA	NA	TGTGCCAGCAGTCTCGGCCCGGGGGCGAATGAGCAGTTCTTC	CASSLGPGANEQFF
16	TRBV13	TRBJ2-1	once	TRBD2	TGTGCCAGCAGCTTAGATCCTAGCGGGGGGGTCAATGAGCAGTTCTTC	CASSLDPSGGVNEQFF